The T cell receptor (beta chain) described here comes from a study of T-cell memory formation after mild COVID-19. Turning to the study itself: For the most part, TCR clusters were specific to one donor.

TCRdb re-derived calls from the 5' RACE reads in MiXCR, one entry per CDR3 protein. The sample includes 450,000 to 650,000 distinct CDR3 sequences, less than 25% of them seen just once. This clonotype was obtained from an adult woman who had mild COVID-19 (a few samples of this study predate the infection). Cell type and time point are not known. The source material was PBMCs or a T cell subset sorted from them (not recorded which).

CDR3 nucleotides: TGCGCCAGCAGTCAGGACTCACTCCCGCGCTACGAGCAGTACTTC. Its translation: CASSQDSLPRYEQYF. The gene calls are TRBV23-1 and TRBJ2-7; the D gene is possibly TRBD2 (5 bases). TRBV23-1 is annotated as an ORF whose role is uncertain. The CDR3 length is 15 residues. V was clipped by 3 bases and J by 3 bases, with 15 bases between them.